The next 12 T cell receptor beta chains were all read from a single sample in a study of T cells in women clearing cervical HPV infection. TCRdb's copy holds only in-frame clones and misses some; the assay was immunoSEQ multiplex PCR. The repertoire shows 25,000 to 30,000 clones; the top ten hold roughly 4%. Sequencing was done on a sample of blood buffy coat. Source of these receptors: a woman between 18 and 70 years old with a cervical HPV16 infection that either progressed to CIN3+ or cleared (not recorded which).

As for this clone: The CDR3 extends 3 residues past the end of the read, so its final part is completed from the germline J gene. The chain joins TRBV6-1 to TRBJ2-5, with 12 nucleotides matching TRBD2. The V gene end was trimmed by 2 bases and the J gene end by 2 bases; junction bases not matched to a gene: 0. The germline V gene has CDR1 MNHNS and CDR2 SASEGT. The CDR3 extends over 15 amino acids. CDR3 DNA, as far as it was read: TGTGCCAGCAGTGAACTAGCGGGGGGGCAAGAGACC. This sequence encodes CASSELAGGQET. The complete CDR3 protein is CASSELAGGQETQYF.

Concerning this clone itself: The junction departs from germline at one end; a sequencing error may be responsible. The CDR3 end is not reached by the read, which stops 3 residues before it; the germline J gene fills it in. The chain is built from TRBV19 and TRBJ1-2; no clear D. This CDR3 has 14 amino acids. The germline CDR1 and CDR2 sequences are LNHDA and SQIVND (reference sequence). CDR3 DNA, as far as it was read: TGTGCCGGTAGCGAATCTCTTTTGGCAGGTGGC. This gives the protein CAGSESLLAGG. The complete CDR3 reads CAGSESLLAGGYTF.

As regards this clone: Read coverage stops 3 residues before the CDR3 terminus; the germline J gene supplies the remainder. The gene calls are TRBV18 and TRBJ1-1; D is unresolved. The CDR3 has 16 amino acids. CDR1 and CDR2 from the germline V gene are KGHSH and LQKENI. Incomplete CDR3 DNA: TGTGCCAGCTCACCACCGTCCCCTGCTAGCACAGATACG. Translated: CASSPPSPASTDT. The entire CDR3 reads CASSPPSPASTDTAFF.

Points on this clone: The read halts 3 residues ahead of the CDR3 end, with the missing end drawn from the germline J gene. The rearrangement uses TRBV4-1 and TRBJ1-4; TRBD1 is a possible D gene (5 bases). Germline V gene data show CDR1 as MGHRA and CDR2 as YSYEKL. The CDR3 contains 15 residues. Deletions cut 1 base from V and 1 base from J, with 7 bases between. The CDR3 reads CASSQGTGTNEKLFF. The covered CDR3 bases are TGCGCCAGCAGCCAAGGAACAGGAACTAATGAAAAA.

CDR3 in amino acids: CATSDHASTDTQYF. The part of the CDR3 DNA that was read is TGTGCCACCAGTGATCACGCGAGCACAGATACG. This chain uses TRBV24-1 with TRBJ2-3, with no clear D. With the read ending 3 residues before the CDR3 end, the germline J gene is used to fill in that end. The CDR3 has 14 residues. The V gene's germline CDR1 is KGHDR and CDR2 SFDVKD. V shed 3 bases and J shed 0 bases, with 6 bases lying between them.

Concerning this clone: The observed sequence ends 3 residues before the CDR3 terminus, with the missing tail filled in from the germline J gene. The rearrangement links TRBV2 to TRBJ2-2; D possibly corresponds to TRBD2 (7 bases). Deletions cut 4 bases from V and 4 bases from J, with 10 bases between. Germline CDR1 and CDR2: SNHLY and FYNNEI. The CDR3 spans 14 residues. The CDR3 sequence: CASSARGPTGELFF. CDR3 bases read: TGTGCCAGCAGTGCGCGGGGGCCCACCGGGGAG. The full variable domain, its missing parts supplied by reference TRBV2 and TRBJ2-2, is EPEVTQTPSHQVTQMGQEVILRCVPISNHLYFYWYRQILGQKVEFLVSFYNNEISEKSEIFDDQFSVERPDGSNFTLKIRSTKLEDSAMYFCASSARGPTGELFFGEGSRLTVL.

As to this clone: The read comes to an end 3 residues before the CDR3 does, leaving the germline J gene to fill in the end. J is TRBJ2-5 and V is TRBV7-9, with D possibly matching TRBD2 (6 bases). Germline lookup yields CDR1 SEHNR and CDR2 FQNEAQ (reference sequence). Trimming took off 2 bases at V and 5 bases at J, with 12 bases between the two ends. This CDR3 contains 14 residues. CDR3: CASSLHGAGETQYF. The CDR3 DNA, read in part, is TGTGCCAGCAGCTTACACGGGGCGGGGGAGACC.

On this clone itself: Read data end 3 residues before the CDR3 end; the end is taken from the germline J gene. The V and J genes are TRBV30 and TRBJ1-1, with D possibly matching TRBD1 (6 bases). The ends were cut back, 0 bases at V and 3 bases at J, with 14 bases in the middle. This CDR3 has 15 amino acids. Germline CDR1 and CDR2: GTSNPN and SVGIG (reference sequence). CDR3 sequence: CAWSVLGGGDTEAFF. The part of the CDR3 DNA that was read is TGTGCCTGGAGTGTACTGGGAGGGGGTGACACTGAA.

Details on this clone: The read halts 3 residues ahead of the CDR3 end, with the missing end drawn from the germline J gene. V gene TRBV7-2 combines with J gene TRBJ2-5; weak D call: TRBD2 (6 bases). V shed 6 bases and J shed 0 bases, with 14 bases lying between them. Germline CDR1 SGHTA, CDR2 FQGNSA. The CDR3 totals 15 residues. The part of the CDR3 DNA that was read is TGTGCCAGCAGTCCCGGACTAAAACACCAAGAGACC. Protein product: CASSPGLKHQET. The entire CDR3 sequence reads CASSPGLKHQETQYF.

Note on this clone: The read ends 3 residues early relative to the CDR3; the germline J gene fills the gap. The rearrangement uses TRBV30 and TRBJ1-2; 12 nucleotides align to TRBD1. This CDR3 contains 16 residues. Germline-derived CDR1 and CDR2 are GTSNPN and SVGIG (reference sequence). J lost 6 bases, V lost 3 bases, and 11 bases had no gene match. The covered CDR3 bases are TGTGCCTGGAGAGGACCCGGGACAGGGGGCCTGGATGGC. It translates to CAWRGPGTGGLDG. The entire CDR3 is CAWRGPGTGGLDGYTF. Full variable domain (outside the CDR3, taken from reference TRBV30 and TRBJ1-2): SQTIHQWPATLVQPVGSPLSLECTVEGTSNPNLYWYRQAAGRGLQLLFYSVGIGQISSEVPQNLSASRPQDRQFILSSKKLLLSDSGFYLCAWRGPGTGGLDGYTFGSGTRLTVV.

To note about this clone: Read data end 3 residues before the CDR3 end; the end is taken from the germline J gene. The gene calls are TRBV20-1 and TRBJ2-5, with a weak D call TRBD2 (5 bases). Trimming pared 8 bases from V and 2 bases from J, leaving 18 bases between. CDR1 and CDR2 (germline): DFQATT, SNEGSKA (reference sequence). CDR3 length equals 14 residues. The CDR3 here is CSSLASRTQETQYF. The DNA read from the CDR3 is TGCAGTTCGCTAGCATCCAGAACGCAAGAGACC.

Note on this clone: The read comes to an end 3 residues before the CDR3 does, leaving the germline J gene to fill in the end. The chain links TRBV7-3 to TRBJ2-7, with 7 bases that match TRBD1. The V segment lost 1 base and the J segment 4 bases; nucleotides outside the gene matches: 7. The germline V gene has CDR1 SGHTA and CDR2 FQGTGA. The CDR3 runs 15 residues. CDR3 in amino acids: CASSLMGTDPYEQYF. The DNA read from the CDR3 is TGTGCCAGCAGCTTAATGGGGACAGACCCGTACGAG.